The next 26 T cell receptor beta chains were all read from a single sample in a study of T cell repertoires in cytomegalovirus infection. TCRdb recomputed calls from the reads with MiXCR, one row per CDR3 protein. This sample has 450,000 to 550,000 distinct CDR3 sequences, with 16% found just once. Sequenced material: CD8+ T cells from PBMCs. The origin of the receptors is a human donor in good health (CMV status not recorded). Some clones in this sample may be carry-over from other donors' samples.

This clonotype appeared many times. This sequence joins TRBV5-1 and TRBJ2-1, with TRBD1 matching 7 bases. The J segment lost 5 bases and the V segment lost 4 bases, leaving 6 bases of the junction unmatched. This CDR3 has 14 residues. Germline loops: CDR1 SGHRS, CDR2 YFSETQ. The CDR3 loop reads CASSPTGADNEQFF. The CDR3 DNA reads TGCGCCAGCAGCCCCACAGGGGCCGACAATGAGCAGTTCTTC.

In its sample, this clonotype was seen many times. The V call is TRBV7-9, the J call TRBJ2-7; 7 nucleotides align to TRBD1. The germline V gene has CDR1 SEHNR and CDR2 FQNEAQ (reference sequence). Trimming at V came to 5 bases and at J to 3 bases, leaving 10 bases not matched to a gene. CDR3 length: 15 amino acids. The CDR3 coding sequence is TGTGCCAGCAGCGCGACAGGGCGATTAGGCTACGAGCAGTACTTC. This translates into CASSATGRLGYEQYF.

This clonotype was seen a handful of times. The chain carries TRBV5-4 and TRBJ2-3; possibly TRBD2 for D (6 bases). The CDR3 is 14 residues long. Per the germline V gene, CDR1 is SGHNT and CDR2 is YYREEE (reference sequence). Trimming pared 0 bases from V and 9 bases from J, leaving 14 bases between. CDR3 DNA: TGTGCCAGCAGCTTGGATCGGGGGTTCTCGACGCAGTATTTT. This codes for CASSLDRGFSTQYF.

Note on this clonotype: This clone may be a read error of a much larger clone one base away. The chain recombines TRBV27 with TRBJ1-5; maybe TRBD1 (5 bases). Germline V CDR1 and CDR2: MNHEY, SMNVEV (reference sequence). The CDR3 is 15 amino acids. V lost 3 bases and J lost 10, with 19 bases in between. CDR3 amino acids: CASSFKAGSGHPQHF. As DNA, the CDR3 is TGTGCCAGCAGTTTTAAAGCAGGGTCCGGCCATCCCCAGCATTTT.

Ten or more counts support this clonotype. CDR3 in amino acids: CASSLVRDAYNEQFF. CDR3 DNA: TGTGCCAGCAGCTTAGTCCGGGACGCTTACAATGAGCAGTTCTTC. This chain joins TRBV7-6 and TRBJ2-1, with D perhaps given as TRBD1 or TRBD2 (5 bases each). With 1 base removed from V and 4 bases from J, the gap between germline ends came to 11 bases. Per germline, CDR1 SGHVS and CDR2 FNYEAQ. The CDR3 runs 15 residues.

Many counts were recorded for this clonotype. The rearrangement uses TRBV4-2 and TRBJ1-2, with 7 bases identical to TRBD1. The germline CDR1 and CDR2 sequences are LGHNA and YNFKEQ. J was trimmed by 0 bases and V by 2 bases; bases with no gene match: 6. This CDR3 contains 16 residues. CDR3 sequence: CASSQSQGTANYGYTF. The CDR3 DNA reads TGTGCCAGCAGCCAATCACAGGGGACAGCTAACTATGGCTACACCTTC.

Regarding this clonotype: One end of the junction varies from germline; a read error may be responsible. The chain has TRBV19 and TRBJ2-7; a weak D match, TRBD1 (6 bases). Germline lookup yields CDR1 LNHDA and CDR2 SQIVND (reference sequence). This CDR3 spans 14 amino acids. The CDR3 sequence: CPSSHRDSSYEQYF. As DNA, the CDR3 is TGTCCCAGTAGCCACAGGGATAGCTCCTACGAGCAGTACTTC. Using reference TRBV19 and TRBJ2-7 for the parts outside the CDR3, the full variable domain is DGGITQSPKYLFRKEGQNVTLSCEQNLNHDAMYWYRQDPGQGLRLIYYSQIVNDFQKGDIAEGYSVSREKKESFPLTVTSAQKNPTAFYLCPSSHRDSSYEQYFGPGTRLTVT.

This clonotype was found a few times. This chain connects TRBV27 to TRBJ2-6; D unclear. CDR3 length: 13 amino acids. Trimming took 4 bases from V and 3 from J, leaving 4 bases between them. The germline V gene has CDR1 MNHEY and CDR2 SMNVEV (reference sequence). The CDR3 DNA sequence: TGTGCCAGCAGTTGGGGTGGGGCCAACGTCCTGACTTTC. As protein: CASSWGGANVLTF.

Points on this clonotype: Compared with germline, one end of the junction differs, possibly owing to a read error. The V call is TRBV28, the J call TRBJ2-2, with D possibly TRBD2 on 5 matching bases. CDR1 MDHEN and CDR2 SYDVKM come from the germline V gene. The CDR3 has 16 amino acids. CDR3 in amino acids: CASSFRTNPNTGVLFF. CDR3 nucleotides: TGTGCCAGCAGTTTTAGGACGAACCCGAACACCGGGGTGCTGTTTTTT.

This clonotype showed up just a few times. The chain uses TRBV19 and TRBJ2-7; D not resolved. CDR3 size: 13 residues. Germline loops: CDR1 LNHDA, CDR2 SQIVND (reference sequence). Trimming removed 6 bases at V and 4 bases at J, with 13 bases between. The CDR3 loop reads CASSLTTRYEQYF. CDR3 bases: TGTGCCAGTAGCCTAACTACAAGGTACGAGCAGTACTTC.

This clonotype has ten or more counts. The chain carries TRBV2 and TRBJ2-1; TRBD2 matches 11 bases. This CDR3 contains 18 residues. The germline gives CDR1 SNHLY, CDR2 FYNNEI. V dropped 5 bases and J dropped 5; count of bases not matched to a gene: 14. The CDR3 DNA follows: TGTGCCAGCAGTTTTCCCCGTAGCGGGGGGGCCATCAACAATGAGCAGTTCTTC. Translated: CASSFPRSGGAINNEQFF.

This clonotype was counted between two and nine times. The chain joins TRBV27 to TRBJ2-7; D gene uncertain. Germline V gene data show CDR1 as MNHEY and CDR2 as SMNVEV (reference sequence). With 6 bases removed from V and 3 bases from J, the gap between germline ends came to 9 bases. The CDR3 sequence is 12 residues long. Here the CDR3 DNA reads TGTGCCAGCAGCGATACAAGCTACGAGCAGTACTTC. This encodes CASSDTSYEQYF.

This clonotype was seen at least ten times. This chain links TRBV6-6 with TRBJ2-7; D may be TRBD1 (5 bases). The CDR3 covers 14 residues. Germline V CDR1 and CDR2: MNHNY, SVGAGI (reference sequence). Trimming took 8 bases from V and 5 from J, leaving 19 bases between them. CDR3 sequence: CASLGRVVTNEQYF. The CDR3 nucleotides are TGTGCCAGCTTGGGCAGGGTGGTTACCAACGAGCAGTACTTC.

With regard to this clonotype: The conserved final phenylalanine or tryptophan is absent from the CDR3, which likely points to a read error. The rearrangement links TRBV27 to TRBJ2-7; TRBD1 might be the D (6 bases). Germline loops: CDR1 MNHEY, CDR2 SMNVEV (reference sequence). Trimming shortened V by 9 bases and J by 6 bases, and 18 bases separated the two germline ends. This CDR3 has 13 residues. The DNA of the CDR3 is TGTGCCAGTCAGGGGTCCGGTTTAGGCGAGCAGTACTTA. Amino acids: CASQGSGLGEQYL.

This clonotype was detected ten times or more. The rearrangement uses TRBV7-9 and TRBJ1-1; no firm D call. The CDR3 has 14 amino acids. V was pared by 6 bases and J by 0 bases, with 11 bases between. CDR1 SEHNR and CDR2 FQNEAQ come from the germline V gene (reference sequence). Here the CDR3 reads CASSHSTMNTEAFF. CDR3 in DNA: TGTGCCAGCAGTCACAGTACTATGAACACTGAAGCTTTCTTT.

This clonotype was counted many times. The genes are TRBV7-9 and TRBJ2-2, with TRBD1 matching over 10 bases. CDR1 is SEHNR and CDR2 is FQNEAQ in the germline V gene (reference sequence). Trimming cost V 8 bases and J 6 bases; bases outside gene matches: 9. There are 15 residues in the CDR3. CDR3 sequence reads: CASLLTGGRSGELFF. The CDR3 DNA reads TGTGCCAGCCTCCTGACAGGGGGCCGGTCCGGGGAGCTGTTTTTT.

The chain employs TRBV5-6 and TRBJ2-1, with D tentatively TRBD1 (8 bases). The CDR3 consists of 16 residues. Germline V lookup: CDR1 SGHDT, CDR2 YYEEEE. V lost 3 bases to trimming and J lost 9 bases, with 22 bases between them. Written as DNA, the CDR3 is TGTGCCAGCAGCTGTCGCCACAGGGGGGGTAGTTGTGAGCAGTTCTTC. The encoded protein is CASSCRHRGGSCEQFF.

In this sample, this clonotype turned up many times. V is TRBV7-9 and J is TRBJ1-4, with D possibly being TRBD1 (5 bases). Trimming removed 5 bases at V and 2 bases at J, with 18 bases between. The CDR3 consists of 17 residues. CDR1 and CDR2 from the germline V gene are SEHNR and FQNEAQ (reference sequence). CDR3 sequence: CASSPTDVGATNEKLFF. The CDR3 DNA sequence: TGTGCCAGCAGCCCTACGGACGTCGGGGCTACTAATGAAAAACTGTTTTTT.

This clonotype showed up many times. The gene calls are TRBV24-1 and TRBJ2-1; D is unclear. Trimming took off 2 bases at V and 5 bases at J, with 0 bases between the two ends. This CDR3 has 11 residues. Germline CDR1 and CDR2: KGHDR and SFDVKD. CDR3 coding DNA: TGTGCCACCAGTGATTACAATGAGCAGTTCTTC. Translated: CATSDYNEQFF.

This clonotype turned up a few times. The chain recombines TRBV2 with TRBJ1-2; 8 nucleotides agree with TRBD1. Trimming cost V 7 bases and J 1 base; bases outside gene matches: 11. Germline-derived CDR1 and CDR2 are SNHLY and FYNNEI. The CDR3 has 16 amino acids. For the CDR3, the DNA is TGTGCCAGCACCCGGGGTCAGGGGGCAATTAACTATGGCTACACCTTC. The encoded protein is CASTRGQGAINYGYTF.

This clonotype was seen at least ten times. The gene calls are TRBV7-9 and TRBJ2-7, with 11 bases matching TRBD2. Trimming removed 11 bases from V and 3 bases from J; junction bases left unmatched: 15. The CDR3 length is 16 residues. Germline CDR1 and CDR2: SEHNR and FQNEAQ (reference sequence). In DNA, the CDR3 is TGTGCCGGCTCCGGGACTAGCGGAAAGGCAGGCTACGAGCAGTACTTC. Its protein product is CAGSGTSGKAGYEQYF.

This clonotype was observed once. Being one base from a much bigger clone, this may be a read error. The CDR3 nucleotides are TGTGCCAGCAGTTTCCCCCACAGGGGAGCTCAGCCCCAGAATTTT. Protein: CASSFPHRGAQPQNF. V usage is TRBV28 and J usage is TRBJ1-5; 7 bases fit TRBD1. The germline V gene encodes CDR1 MDHEN and CDR2 SYDVKM. The CDR3 extends over 15 amino acids.

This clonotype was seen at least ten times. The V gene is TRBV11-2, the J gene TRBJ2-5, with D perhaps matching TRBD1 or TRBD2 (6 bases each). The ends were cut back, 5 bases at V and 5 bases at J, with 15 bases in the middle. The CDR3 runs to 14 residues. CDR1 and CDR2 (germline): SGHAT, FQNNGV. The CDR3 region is CASSPRGLMETQYF. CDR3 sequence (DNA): TGTGCCAGCAGCCCCCGGGGGCTAATGGAGACCCAGTACTTC.

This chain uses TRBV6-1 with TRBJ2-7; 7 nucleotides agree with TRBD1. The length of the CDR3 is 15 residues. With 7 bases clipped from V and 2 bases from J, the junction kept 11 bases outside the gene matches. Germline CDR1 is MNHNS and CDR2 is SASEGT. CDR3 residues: CASTFTRQGAYEQYF. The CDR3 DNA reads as TGTGCCAGCACCTTTACAAGGCAGGGGGCCTACGAGCAGTACTTC.

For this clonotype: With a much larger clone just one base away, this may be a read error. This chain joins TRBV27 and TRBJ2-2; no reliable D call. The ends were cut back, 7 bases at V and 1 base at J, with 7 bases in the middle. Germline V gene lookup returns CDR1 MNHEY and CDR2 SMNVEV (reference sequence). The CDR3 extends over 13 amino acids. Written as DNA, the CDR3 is TGTGCCAGCAATGTAGGGAACACCGGGGAGCTGTTTTTT. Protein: CASNVGNTGELFF.

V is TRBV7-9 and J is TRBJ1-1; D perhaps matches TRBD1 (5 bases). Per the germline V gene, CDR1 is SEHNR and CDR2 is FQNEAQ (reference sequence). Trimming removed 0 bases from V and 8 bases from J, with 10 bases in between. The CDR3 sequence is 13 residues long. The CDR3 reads CASSLASNREAFF. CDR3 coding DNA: TGTGCCAGCAGCTTAGCGAGTAACAGGGAAGCTTTCTTT.